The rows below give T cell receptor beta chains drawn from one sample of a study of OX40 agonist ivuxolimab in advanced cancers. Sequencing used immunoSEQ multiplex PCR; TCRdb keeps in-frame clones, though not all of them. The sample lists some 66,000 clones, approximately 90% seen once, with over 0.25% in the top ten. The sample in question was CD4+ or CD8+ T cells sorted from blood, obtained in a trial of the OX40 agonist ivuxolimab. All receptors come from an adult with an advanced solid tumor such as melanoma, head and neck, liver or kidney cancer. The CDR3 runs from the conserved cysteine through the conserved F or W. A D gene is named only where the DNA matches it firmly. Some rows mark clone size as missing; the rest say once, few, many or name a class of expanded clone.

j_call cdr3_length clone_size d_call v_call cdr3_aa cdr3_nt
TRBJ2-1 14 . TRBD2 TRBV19 CASIGLAGEHEQFF TGTGCCAGTATTGGACTAGCGGGAGAGCATGAGCAGTTCTTC
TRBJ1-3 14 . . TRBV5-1 CASGPGGMGNTIYF TGCGCCAGCGGCCCTGGGGGCATGGGAAACACCATATATTTT
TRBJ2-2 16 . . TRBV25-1 CASSEYSAGNTGELFF TGTGCCAGCAGTGAATATTCGGCAGGGAACACCGGGGAGCTGTTTTTT
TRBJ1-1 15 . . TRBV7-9 CASSQRTGMNTEAFF TGTGCCAGCAGCCAACGGACGGGAATGAACACTGAAGCTTTCTTT
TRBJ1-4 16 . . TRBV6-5 CASSYGWPGVREKLFF TGTGCCAGCAGTTACGGGTGGCCTGGGGTTAGAGAAAAACTGTTTTTT
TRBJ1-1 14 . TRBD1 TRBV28 CASSGQGSNTEAFF TGTGCCAGCAGCGGACAGGGCTCGAACACTGAAGCTTTCTTT
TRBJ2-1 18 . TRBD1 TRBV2 CASSWDRGMGSKYNEQFF TGTGCCAGCAGTTGGGACAGGGGAATGGGCAGTAAATACAATGAGCAGTTCTTC
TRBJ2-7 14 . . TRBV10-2 CASSENRAGYEQYF TGCGCCAGCAGTGAGAACAGGGCCGGCTACGAGCAGTACTTC
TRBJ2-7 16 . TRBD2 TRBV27 CASSLWSGGSFHEQYF TGTGCCAGCAGTTTATGGAGTGGCGGGAGTTTCCACGAGCAGTACTTC
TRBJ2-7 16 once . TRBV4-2 CASSQDSDGSFDEQYF TGTGCCAGCAGCCAAGATTCCGACGGGAGCTTCGACGAGCAGTACTTC
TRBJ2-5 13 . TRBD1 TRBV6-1 CASSATGVETQYF TGTGCCAGCAGTGCCACAGGGGTGGAGACCCAGTACTTC
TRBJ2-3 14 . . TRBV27 CASRLDTHTDTQYF TGTGCCAGCAGGCTGGACACACACACAGATACGCAGTATTTT
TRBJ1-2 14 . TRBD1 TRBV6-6 CASSRTGGVYGYTF TGTGCCAGCAGCAGGACAGGGGGAGTATATGGCTACACCTTC
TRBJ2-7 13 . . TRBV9 CASSAFSGDEQYF TGTGCCAGCAGCGCTTTTTCGGGCGACGAGCAGTACTTC
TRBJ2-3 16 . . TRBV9 CASSVASSLGTDTQYF TGTGCCAGCAGCGTAGCCTCTAGCTTGGGGACAGATACGCAGTATTTT
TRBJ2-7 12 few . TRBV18 CASSPQGNEQYF TGTGCCAGCTCACCACAGGGGAACGAGCAGTACTTC
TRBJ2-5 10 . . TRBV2 CASSKETQYF TGTGCCAGCAGTAAAGAGACCCAGTACTTC
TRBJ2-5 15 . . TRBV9 CASSVGPGLVETQYF TGTGCCAGCAGCGTAGGCCCAGGGTTAGTAGAGACCCAGTACTTC
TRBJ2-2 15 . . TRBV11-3 CASSTPGAVTGELFF TGTGCCAGCAGCACGCCAGGGGCGGTCACCGGGGAGCTGTTTTTT
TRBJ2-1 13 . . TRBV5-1 CASSLSPLNEQFF TGCGCCAGCAGCTTGAGCCCCCTAAATGAGCAGTTCTTC
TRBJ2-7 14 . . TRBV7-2 CASSRDTNSYEQYF TGTGCCAGCAGCAGGGACACGAACTCCTACGAGCAGTACTTC
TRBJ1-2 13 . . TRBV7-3 CASSPIRGLGYTF TGTGCCAGCAGCCCAATCCGGGGCCTTGGCTACACCTTC
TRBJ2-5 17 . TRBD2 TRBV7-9 CASSSDLRTSGQETQYF TGTGCCAGCAGCTCCGACCTAAGGACTAGCGGCCAAGAGACCCAGTACTTC
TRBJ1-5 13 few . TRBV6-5 CATGAGINQPQHF TGTGCCACCGGGGCAGGGATTAATCAGCCCCAGCATTTT
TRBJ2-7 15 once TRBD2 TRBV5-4 CASSRTSGSSYEQYF TGTGCCAGCAGCCGGACTAGCGGGTCCTCCTACGAGCAGTACTTC
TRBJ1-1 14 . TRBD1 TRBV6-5 CASSWDRQNTEAFF TGTGCCAGCAGTTGGGACAGACAAAACACTGAAGCTTTCTTT
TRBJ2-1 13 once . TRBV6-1 CASSGPLGNEQFF TGTGCCAGCTCCGGGCCGCTGGGAAATGAGCAGTTCTTC
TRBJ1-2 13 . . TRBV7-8 CASSLALNYGYTF TGTGCCAGCAGCTTAGCTCTGAACTATGGCTACACCTTC
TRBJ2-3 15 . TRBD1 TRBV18 CASSPNRGLTDTQYF TGTGCCAGCTCACCGAACAGGGGTTTAACAGATACGCAGTATTTT
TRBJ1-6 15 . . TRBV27 CASNPGGGRNSPLHF TGTGCCAGCAACCCTGGGGGGGGCCGAAATTCACCCCTCCACTTT
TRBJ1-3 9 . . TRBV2 CASGGTIYF TGTGCCAGCGGCGGTACCATATATTTT
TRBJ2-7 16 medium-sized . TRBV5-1 CASSWGLDWSTYEQYF TGCGCCAGCAGCTGGGGACTTGACTGGTCGACCTACGAGCAGTACTTC
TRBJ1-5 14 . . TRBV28 CASSLTGFDQPQHF TGTGCCAGCAGCCTGACAGGTTTCGATCAGCCCCAGCATTTT
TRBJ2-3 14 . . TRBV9 CASSVAVLTDTQYF TGTGCCAGCAGCGTAGCAGTCCTCACAGATACGCAGTATTTT
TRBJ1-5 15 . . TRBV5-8 CASSLGTQRNQPQHF TGTGCCAGCAGCTTGGGAACACAGAGGAATCAGCCCCAGCATTTT
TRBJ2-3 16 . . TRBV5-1 CASSLVAGSVTDTQYF TGCGCCAGCAGCTTGGTCGCGGGATCGGTCACAGATACGCAGTATTTT
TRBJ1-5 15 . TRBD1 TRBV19 CASSMLEGAAQPQHF TGTGCCAGTAGTATGTTAGAGGGGGCTGCTCAGCCCCAGCATTTT
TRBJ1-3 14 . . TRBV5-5 CASSLVVAGDTIYF TGTGCCAGCAGCTTGGTGGTTGCGGGGGACACCATATATTTT
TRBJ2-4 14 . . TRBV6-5 CASSVGLTKNIQYF TGTGCCAGCAGTGTGGGACTTACGAAAAACATTCAGTACTTC
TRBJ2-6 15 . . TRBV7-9 CASSLGGSGANVLTF TGTGCCAGCAGCTTGGGGGGTAGTGGGGCCAACGTCCTGACTTTC
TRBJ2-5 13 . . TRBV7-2 CASRGAAQETQYF TGTGCCAGCAGAGGAGCCGCACAAGAGACCCAGTACTTC
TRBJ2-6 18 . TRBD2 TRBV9 CASSVGGGQSSGANVLTF TGTGCCAGCAGCGTAGGGGGAGGGCAAAGCTCTGGGGCCAACGTCCTGACTTTC
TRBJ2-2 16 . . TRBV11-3 CASSLDQSGGTGELFF TGTGCCAGCAGCTTAGATCAGAGCGGAGGCACCGGGGAGCTGTTTTTT
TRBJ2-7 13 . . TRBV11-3 CASSLLDHYEQYF TGTGCCAGCAGCTTATTGGACCACTACGAGCAGTACTTC
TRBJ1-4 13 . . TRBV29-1 CSAEGQGYEKLFF TGCAGCGCCGAGGGCCAGGGGTACGAAAAACTGTTTTTT
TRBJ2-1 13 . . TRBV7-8 CASRPRGAGEQFF TGTGCCAGCAGACCCAGGGGTGCGGGTGAGCAGTTCTTC
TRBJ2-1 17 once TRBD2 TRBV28 CASTSGGLAAYYNEQFF TGTGCCAGCACCTCTGGGGGACTAGCGGCTTACTACAATGAGCAGTTCTTC
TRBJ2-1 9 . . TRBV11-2 CASSPGQFF TGTGCCAGCAGTCCTGGGCAGTTCTTC
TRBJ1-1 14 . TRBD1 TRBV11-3 CASSYRQGGTEAFF TGTGCCAGCAGCTACCGACAGGGTGGGACTGAAGCTTTCTTT
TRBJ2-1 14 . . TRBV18 CASSPEGRIYEQFF TGTGCCAGCTCACCGGAGGGCCGAATATATGAGCAGTTCTTC
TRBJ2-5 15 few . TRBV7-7 CASSLTEGGEETQYF TGTGCCAGCAGCTTAACGGAGGGGGGGGAAGAGACCCAGTACTTC
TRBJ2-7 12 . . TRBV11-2 CASSFTEYEQYF TGTGCCAGCAGCTTTACAGAATACGAGCAGTACTTC
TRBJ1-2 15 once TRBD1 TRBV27 CASSQTGAAGYGYTF TGTGCCAGCAGTCAGACAGGGGCGGCTGGCTATGGCTACACCTTC
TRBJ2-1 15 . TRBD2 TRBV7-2 CTSSPQGAGGRLQFF TGTACCAGCAGCCCCCAGGGAGCGGGAGGGCGGTTGCAGTTCTTC